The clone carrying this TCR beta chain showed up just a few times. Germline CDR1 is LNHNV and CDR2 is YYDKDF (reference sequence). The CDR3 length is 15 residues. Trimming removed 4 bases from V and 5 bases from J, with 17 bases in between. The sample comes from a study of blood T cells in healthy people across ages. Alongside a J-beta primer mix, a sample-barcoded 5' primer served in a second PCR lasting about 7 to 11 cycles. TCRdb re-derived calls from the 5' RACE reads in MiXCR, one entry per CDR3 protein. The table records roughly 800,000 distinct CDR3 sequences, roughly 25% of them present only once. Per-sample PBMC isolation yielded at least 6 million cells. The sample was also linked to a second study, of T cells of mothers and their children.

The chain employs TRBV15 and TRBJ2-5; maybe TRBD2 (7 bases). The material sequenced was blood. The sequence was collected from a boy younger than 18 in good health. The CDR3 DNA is TGTGCCACCAGCACCACAAAATGGGGGGGCGAGACCCAGTACTTC. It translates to CATSTTKWGGETQYF.